The sample holds one count of the clone carrying this TCR beta chain. The CDR3 consists of 15 residues. Germline V gene data show CDR1 as KGHSH and CDR2 as LQKENI. With 0 bases removed from V and 4 bases from J, the gap between germline ends came to 11 bases. The data stem from a study of response to subunit inactivated influenza vaccine. From the RT-PCR reads, TCRdb called clonotypes with MiXCR, one entry per CDR3 protein. In the table there are about 540,000 distinct CDR3 sequences, roughly 23% of which are singletons. These records were also assigned to another study, of T cells expressing NK-cell markers. That source reports: TCR beta cDNA was generated via 5'RACE template switching incorporating UMIs. The eight sequenced donors comprised seven who were HCMV-seropositive and one who was seronegative. Each of several donors carried dominant NKG2C+ clonotypes accounting for about 1.0-7.0% of CD8+ T cells. The CD3+CD56-NKG2C+ fraction of a few donors was also led by these clonotypes. Expanded NKG2C+ T cell clones had unclear HCMV specificity.

This specimen consisted of CD4+ T cells sorted from PBMCs, obtained 11 to 12 days after vaccination. This rearrangement joins TRBV18 to TRBJ2-3; D ambiguous. The receptor comes from a man in his fifties who received an inactivated influenza vaccine. CDR3 residues: CASSPPSLTPDTQYF. Written as DNA, the CDR3 is TGTGCCAGCTCACCACCGAGCTTGACCCCAGATACGCAGTATTTT.